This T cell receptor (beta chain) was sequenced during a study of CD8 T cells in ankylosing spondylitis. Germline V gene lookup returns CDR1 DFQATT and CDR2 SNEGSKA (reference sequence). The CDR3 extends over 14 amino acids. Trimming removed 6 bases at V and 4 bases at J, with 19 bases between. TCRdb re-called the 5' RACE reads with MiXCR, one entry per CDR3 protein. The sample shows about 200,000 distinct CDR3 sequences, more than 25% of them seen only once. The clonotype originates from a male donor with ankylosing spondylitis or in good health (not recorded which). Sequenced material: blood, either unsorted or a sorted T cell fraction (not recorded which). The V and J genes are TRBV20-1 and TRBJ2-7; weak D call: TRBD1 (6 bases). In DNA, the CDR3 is TGCAGTGCCCGCGAGAGCAGGGGATTATACGAGCAGTACTTC. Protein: CSARESRGLYEQYF.